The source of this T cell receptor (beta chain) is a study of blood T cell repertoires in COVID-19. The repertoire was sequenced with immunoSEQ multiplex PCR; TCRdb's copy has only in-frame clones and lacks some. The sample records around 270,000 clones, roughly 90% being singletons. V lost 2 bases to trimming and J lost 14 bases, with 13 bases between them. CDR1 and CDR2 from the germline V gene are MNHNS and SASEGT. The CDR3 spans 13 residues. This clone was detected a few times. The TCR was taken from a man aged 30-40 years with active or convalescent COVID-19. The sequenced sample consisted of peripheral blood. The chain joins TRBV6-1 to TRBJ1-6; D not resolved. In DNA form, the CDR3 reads TGTGCCAGCAGTGAATCGGTTCTGCCCACCCTCCACTTT. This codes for CASSESVLPTLHF.